This T cell receptor beta chain is from a study of T cells in Graves' hyperthyroidism and ophthalmopathy. Study outcomes and limitations: A model using 13 V-J features told ophthalmopathy apart from stable hyperthyroidism.

V was pared by 1 base and J by 0 bases, with 25 bases between. In germline, CDR1 is SGHDN, CDR2 FVKESK. This CDR3 comprises 21 residues. More than 9.5 ml fresh peripheral blood yielded the PBMCs. Comment on this clonotype: The antigen is undetermined.

RNA transcripts gave rise to amplified TCR beta CDR3 regions. A set of HTBI primers served as the primers for a first-round RT-PCR of the TCR CDR3. Via MiXCR, TCRdb re-called the multiplex PCR reads, giving one row per CDR3 protein. The data contain approximately 400,000 distinct CDR3 sequences, 15% to 17% of them singletons. The rearrangement uses TRBV14 and TRBJ2-1; possibly TRBD1 or TRBD2 for D (6 bases each). The sequenced material came from blood. This receptor was obtained from a woman between 18 and 30 years old with Graves' hyperthyroidism that later progressed to Graves' ophthalmopathy. In DNA form, the CDR3 reads TGTGCCAGCAGCCAAGGGGGGGCCTCTAACCGGATCCGAAGCTCCTACAATGAGCAGTTCTTC. Its protein product is CASSQGGASNRIRSSYNEQFF.